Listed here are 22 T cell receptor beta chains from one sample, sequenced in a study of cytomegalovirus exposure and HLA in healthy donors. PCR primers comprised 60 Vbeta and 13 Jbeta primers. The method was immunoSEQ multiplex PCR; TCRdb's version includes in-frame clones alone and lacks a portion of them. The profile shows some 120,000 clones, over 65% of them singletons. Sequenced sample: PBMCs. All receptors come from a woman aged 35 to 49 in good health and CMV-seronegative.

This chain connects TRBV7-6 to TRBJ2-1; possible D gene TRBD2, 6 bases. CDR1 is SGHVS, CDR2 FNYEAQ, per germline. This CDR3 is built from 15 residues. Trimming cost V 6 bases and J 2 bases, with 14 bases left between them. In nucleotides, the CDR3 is TGTGCCAGCAGTACCTTAGCGGTAACCTACAATGAGCAGTTCTTC. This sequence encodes CASSTLAVTYNEQFF.

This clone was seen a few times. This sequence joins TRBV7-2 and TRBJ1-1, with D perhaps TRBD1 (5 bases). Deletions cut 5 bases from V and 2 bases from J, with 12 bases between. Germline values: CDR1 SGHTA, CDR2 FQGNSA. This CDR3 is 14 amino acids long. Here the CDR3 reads CASSIPGANTEAFF. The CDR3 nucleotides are TGTGCCAGCAGCATCCCTGGGGCTAACACTGAAGCTTTCTTT.

As DNA, the CDR3 is TGCGCCAGCAGCCAACCAACTAGCGGCCCCACAGATACGCAGTATTTT. Translated: CASSQPTSGPTDTQYF. The J gene is TRBJ2-3, the V gene TRBV4-1; 8 bases match TRBD2. Germline lookup yields CDR1 MGHRA and CDR2 YSYEKL. The CDR3 length is 16 residues. Germline trimming cut 2 bases from V and 2 bases from J; bases unmatched to any gene: 6.

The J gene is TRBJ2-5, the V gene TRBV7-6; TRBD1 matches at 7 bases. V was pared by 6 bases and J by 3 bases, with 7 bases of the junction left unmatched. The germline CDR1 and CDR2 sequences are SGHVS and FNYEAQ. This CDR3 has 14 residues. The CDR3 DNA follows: TGTGCCAGCAGTTCAGACAGGGCCAAAGAGACCCAGTACTTC. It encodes CASSSDRAKETQYF.

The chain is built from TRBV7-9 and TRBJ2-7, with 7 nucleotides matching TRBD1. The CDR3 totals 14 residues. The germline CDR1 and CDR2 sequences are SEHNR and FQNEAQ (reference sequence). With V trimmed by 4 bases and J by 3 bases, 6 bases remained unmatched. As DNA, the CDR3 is TGTGCCAGCAGCTACTCGACAGGGAACTACGAGCAGTACTTC. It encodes CASSYSTGNYEQYF.

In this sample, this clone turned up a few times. DNA of the CDR3: TGTGCCAGCAGTTACAGGGCGGGGAACAATGAGCAGTTCTTC. It specifies CASSYRAGNNEQFF. This chain uses TRBV6-5 with TRBJ2-1; a possible D gene is TRBD2 (6 bases). Germline V gene sequence: CDR1 MNHEY, CDR2 SVGAGI. Trimming removed 2 bases at V and 5 bases at J, with 10 bases between. The CDR3 consists of 14 residues.

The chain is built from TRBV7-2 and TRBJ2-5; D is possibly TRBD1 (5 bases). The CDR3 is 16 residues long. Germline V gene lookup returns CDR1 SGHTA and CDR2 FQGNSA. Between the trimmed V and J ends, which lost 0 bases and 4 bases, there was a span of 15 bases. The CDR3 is CASSLAQGIDRETQYF. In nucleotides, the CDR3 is TGTGCCAGCAGCTTAGCGCAGGGAATCGACCGAGAGACCCAGTACTTC.

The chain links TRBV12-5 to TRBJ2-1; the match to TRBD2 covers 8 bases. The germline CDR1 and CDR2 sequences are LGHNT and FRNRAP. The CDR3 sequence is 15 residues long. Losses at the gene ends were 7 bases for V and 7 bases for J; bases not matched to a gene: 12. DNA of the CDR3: TGTGCTAGTGCCCTCAGCGGGAGCGCTACGAATGAGCAGTTCTTC. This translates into CASALSGSATNEQFF.

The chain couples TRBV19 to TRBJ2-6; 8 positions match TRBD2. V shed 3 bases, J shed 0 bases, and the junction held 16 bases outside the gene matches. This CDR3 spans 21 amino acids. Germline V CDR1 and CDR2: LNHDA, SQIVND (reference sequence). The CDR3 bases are TGTGCCAGTAGTATCCCGACAGGACGGACTAGCCGGAACTCTGGGGCCAACGTCCTGACTTTC. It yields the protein CASSIPTGRTSRNSGANVLTF.

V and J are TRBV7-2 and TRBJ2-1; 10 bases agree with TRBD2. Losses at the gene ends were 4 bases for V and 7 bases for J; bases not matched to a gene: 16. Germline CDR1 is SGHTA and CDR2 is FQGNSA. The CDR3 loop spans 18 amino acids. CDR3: CASSYRAGGPGIGNEQFF. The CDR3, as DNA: TGTGCCAGCAGCTATAGAGCGGGAGGGCCGGGGATAGGAAATGAGCAGTTCTTC.

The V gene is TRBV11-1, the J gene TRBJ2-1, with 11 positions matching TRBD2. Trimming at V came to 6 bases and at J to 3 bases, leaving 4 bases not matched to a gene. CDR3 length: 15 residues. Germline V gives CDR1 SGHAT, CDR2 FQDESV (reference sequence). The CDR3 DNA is TGTGCCAGCAGGGACGGGACTAGCGGCTACAATGAGCAGTTCTTC. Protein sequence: CASRDGTSGYNEQFF. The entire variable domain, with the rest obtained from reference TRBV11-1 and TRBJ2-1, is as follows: EAEVAQSPRYKITEKSQAVAFWCDPISGHATLYWYRQILGQGPELLVQFQDESVVDDSQLPKDRFSAERLKGVDSTLKIQPAELGDSAMYLCASRDGTSGYNEQFFGPGTRLTVL.

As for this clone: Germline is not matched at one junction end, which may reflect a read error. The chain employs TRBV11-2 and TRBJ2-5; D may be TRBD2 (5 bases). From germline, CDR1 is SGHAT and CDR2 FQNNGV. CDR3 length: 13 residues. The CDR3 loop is CASSLELGPRRHF. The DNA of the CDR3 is TGTGCCAGCAGCTTAGAACTAGGCCCTAGGCGGCACTTC.

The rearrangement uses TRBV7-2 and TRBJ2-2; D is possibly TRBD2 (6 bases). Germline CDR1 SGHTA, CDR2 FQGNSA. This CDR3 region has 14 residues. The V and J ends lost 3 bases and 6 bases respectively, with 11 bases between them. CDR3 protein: CASSLGGIPGELFF. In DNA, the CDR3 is TGTGCCAGCAGCTTGGGCGGGATTCCCGGGGAGCTGTTTTTT.

DNA for the CDR3: TGCGCCAGCCCGTACCACTGCTACGAGCAGTACTTC. Translation: CASPYHCYEQYF. The chain combines TRBV23-1 with TRBJ2-7; D is unclear. TRBV23-1 is recorded as an ORF, its role being uncertain. V shed 8 bases and J shed 3 bases, with 11 bases lying between them. This CDR3 comprises 12 residues.

The CDR3 sequence is CASSIDLGGGELFF. CDR3 nucleotide sequence: TGTGCCAGTAGTATAGATCTAGGGGGCGGGGAGCTGTTTTTT. This sequence joins TRBV19 and TRBJ2-2, with a tentative D call TRBD1 (6 bases). V dropped 0 bases and J dropped 7 bases, with 9 bases sitting between them. CDR3 length equals 14 residues. Germline CDR1 reads LNHDA; CDR2 reads SQIVND (reference sequence).

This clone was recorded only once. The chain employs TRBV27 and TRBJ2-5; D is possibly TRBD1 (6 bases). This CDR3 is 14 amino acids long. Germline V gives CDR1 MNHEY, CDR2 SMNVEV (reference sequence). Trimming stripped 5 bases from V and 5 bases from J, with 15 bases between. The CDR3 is CASSKAWTVETQYF. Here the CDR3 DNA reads TGTGCCAGCAGTAAGGCGTGGACAGTGGAGACCCAGTACTTC.

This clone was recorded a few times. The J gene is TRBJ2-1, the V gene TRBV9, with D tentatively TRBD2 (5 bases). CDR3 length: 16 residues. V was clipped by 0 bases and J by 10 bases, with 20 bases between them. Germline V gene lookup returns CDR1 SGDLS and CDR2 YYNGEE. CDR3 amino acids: CASSVVGGSYSPEQFF. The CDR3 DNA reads TGTGCCAGCAGCGTAGTTGGCGGGTCCTACTCCCCCGAGCAGTTCTTC. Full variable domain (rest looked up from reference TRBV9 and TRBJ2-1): DSGVTQTPKHLITATGQRVTLRCSPRSGDLSVYWYQQSLDQGLQFLIQYYNGEERAKGNILERFSAQQFPDLHSELNLSSLELGDSALYFCASSVVGGSYSPEQFFGPGTRLTVL.

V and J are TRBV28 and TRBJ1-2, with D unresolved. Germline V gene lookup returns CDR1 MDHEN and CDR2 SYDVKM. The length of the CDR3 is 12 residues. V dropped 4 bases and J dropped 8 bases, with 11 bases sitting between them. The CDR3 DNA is TGTGCCAGCAGTTCCCCACCGGGGGGCTACACCTTC. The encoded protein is CASSSPPGGYTF.

DNA for the CDR3: TGTGCCAGCAGCCATGGAGACAGGGGCGGGGACACTGAAGCTTTCTTT. Encoded protein: CASSHGDRGGDTEAFF. The J gene is TRBJ1-1, the V gene TRBV4-2, with TRBD1 identical over 8 bases. Germline CDR1 is LGHNA and CDR2 is YNFKEQ. After removal of 3 bases from V and 3 bases from J, the junction contained 9 bases not matched to a gene. This CDR3 spans 16 amino acids.

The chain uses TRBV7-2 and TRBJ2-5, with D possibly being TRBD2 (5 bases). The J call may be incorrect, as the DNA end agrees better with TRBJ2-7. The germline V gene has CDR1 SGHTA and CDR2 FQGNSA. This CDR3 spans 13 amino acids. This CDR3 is CASSTRFGYEQYF. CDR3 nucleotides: TGTGCCAGCAGCACTAGGTTCGGCTACGAGCAGTACTTC.

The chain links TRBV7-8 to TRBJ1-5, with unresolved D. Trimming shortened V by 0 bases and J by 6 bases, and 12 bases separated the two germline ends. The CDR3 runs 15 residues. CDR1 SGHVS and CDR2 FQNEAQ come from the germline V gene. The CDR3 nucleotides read TGTGCCAGCAGCTTAGCTGGGGATGGAGGTCAGCCCCAGCATTTT. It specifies CASSLAGDGGQPQHF.

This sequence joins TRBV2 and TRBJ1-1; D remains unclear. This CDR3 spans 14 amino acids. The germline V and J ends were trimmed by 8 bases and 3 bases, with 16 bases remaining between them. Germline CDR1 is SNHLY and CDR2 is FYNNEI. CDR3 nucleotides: TGTGCCAGCCTTTACAGTGGGAGTGACACTGAAGCTTTCTTT. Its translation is CASLYSGSDTEAFF.